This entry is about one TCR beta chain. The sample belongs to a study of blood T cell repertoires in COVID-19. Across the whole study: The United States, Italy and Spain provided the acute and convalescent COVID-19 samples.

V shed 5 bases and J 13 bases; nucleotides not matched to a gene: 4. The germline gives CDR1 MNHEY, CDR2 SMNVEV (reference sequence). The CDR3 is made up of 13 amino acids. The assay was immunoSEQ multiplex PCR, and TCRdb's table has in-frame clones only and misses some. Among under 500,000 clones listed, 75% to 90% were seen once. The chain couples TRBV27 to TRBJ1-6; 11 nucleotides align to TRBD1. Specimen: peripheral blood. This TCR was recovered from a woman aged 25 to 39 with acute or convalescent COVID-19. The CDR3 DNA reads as TGTGCCAGCAGTCTCCGGGACAGGGGGCCCCTCCACTTT. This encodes CASSLRDRGPLHF.